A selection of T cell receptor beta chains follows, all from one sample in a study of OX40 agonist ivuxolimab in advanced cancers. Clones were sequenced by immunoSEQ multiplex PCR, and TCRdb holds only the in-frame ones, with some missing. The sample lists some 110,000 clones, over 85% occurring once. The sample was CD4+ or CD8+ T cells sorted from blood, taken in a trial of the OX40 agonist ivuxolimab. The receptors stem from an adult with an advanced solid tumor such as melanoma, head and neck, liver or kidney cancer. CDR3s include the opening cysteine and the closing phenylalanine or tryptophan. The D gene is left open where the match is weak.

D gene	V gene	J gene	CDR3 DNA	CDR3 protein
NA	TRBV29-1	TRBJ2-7	TGCAGCGTTTCGTGGGGCGCCTACGAGCAGTACTTC	CSVSWGAYEQYF
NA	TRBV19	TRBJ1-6	TGTGCCAGGGGTAATTCACCCCTCCACTTT	CARGNSPLHF
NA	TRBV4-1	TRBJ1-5	TGCGCCAGCAGCCAAGAAGGTACAGGGATCAATCAGCCCCAGCATTTT	CASSQEGTGINQPQHF
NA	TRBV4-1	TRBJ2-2	TGCGCCAGCAGCCACCGTACTGTCCGGTCAGGGACCGGGGAGCTGTTTTTT	CASSHRTVRSGTGELFF
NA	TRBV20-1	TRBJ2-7	TGCAGGTCGCAGGGAATGTACGAGCAGTACTTC	CRSQGMYEQYF
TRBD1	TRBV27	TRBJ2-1	TGTGCCACCCGGCGGGACAGGGGAGCGGGAGTTTCCTACAATGAGCAGTTCTTC	CATRRDRGAGVSYNEQFF
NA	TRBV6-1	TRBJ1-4	TGTGCCAGCAGTCGAACTAATGAAAAACTGTTTTTT	CASSRTNEKLFF
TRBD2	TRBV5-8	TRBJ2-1	TGTGCCAGCAGCTTGGTGCGGACTAGCGGGGGGGCAGGGGAGCAGTTCTTC	CASSLVRTSGGAGEQFF
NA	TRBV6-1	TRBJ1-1	TGTGCCAGCAGTGAAGACGATAGGCCGAACACTGAAGCTTTCTTT	CASSEDDRPNTEAFF
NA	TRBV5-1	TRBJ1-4	TGCGCCAGCAGCGAAGGAGGGCCTAATGAAAAACTGTTTTTT	CASSEGGPNEKLFF
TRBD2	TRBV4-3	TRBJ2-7	TGCGCCAGCAGCCAAGGACTAGCTGTTGGCTACGAGCAGTACTTC	CASSQGLAVGYEQYF
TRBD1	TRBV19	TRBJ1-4	TGTGCCAGTAGTATGCGACAGGGACGAGGGGAAAAACTGTTTTTT	CASSMRQGRGEKLFF
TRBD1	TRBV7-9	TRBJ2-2	TGTGCCAGCAGTACCCGGGACAGAAGAACCGGGGAGCTGTTTTTT	CASSTRDRRTGELFF
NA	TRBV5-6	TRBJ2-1	TGTGCCAGCAGCTTTTTCGGCCGGGACAATGAGCAGTTCTTC	CASSFFGRDNEQFF
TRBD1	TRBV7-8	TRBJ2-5	TGTGCCAGCAGTCGACAGGGGGTTGGGGGAGAGACCCAGTACTTC	CASSRQGVGGETQYF
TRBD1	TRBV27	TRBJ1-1	TGTGCCAGCAAGCGACAGGGGAACACTGAAGCTTTCTTT	CASKRQGNTEAFF
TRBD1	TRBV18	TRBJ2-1	TGTGCCAGCTCACCCGACAGGGGTTCCTACAATGAGCAGTTCTTC	CASSPDRGSYNEQFF
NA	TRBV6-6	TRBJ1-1	TGTGCCAGCAGTTACTCGCTGAACACTGAAGCTTTCTTT	CASSYSLNTEAFF
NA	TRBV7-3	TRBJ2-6	TGTGCCAGCAGCTTTTCGGGCGCTAACTCTGGGGCCAACGTCCTGACTTTC	CASSFSGANSGANVLTF
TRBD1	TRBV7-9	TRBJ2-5	TGTGCCAGCAGCTTAGGCGACAGGGAGCAAGAGACCCAGTACTTC	CASSLGDREQETQYF
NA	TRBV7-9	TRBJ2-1	TGTGCCAGCAGCTTAGGTCGTGGGGTCCATGAGCAGTTCTTC	CASSLGRGVHEQFF
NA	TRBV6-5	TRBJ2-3	TGTGCCAGTAACAGGCGGCGCGGCACAGATACGCAGTATTTT	CASNRRRGTDTQYF